These T cell receptor beta chains were read from a single sample in a study of response to subunit inactivated influenza vaccine. MiXCR, applied by TCRdb to the RT-PCR reads, yields one record per CDR3 protein. The table shows hundreds of thousands of distinct CDR3 sequences, with less than 15% occurring only once. The specimen comprised PBMCs from blood, sampled roughly 15 days before vaccination. All receptors come from a man aged 45-60 years who received an inactivated influenza vaccine. The CDR3 runs from the conserved cysteine through the conserved F or W. The D gene is left open where the match is weak. Not all rows give a size; the values are once, few, many and, for expanded clones, a class.

CASSLSPVKHTDTQYF | TGTGCCAGCAGCTTAAGCCCGGTCAAGCACACAGATACGCAGTATTTT | many | NA | TRBJ2-3 | TRBV7-2
CASSQGRGGPDTQYF | TGCGCCAGCAGCCAAGGGAGGGGAGGCCCAGATACGCAGTATTTT | few | NA | TRBJ2-3 | TRBV4-3
CASSSQRASDTQYF | TGTGCCAGCAGCTCCCAGCGGGCATCGGATACGCAGTATTTT | few | NA | TRBJ2-3 | TRBV5-4
CASSERLTGRADTQYF | TGTGCCAGCAGTGAACGCCTAACAGGGAGGGCAGATACGCAGTATTTT | few | NA | TRBJ2-3 | TRBV6-1
CSAPGLARPYEQYF | TGCAGTGCCCCGGGACTAGCGCGACCCTACGAGCAGTACTTC | NA | TRBD2 | TRBJ2-7 | TRBV20-1
CASKPTGTHSYNEQFF | TGTGCCAGCAAACCGACCGGGACCCACTCCTACAATGAGCAGTTCTTC | few | NA | TRBJ2-1 | TRBV7-2
CASSLANSQQFF | TGTGCCAGCAGTTTAGCGAACTCTCAGCAGTTCTTC | few | NA | TRBJ2-1 | TRBV12-3/TRBV12-4
CASSDQVSREQYF | TGTGCCAGCAGCGACCAGGTTTCCCGCGAGCAGTACTTC | few | NA | TRBJ2-7 | TRBV9
CASSRSGRAKDTQYF | TGTGCCAGCAGCCGTAGCGGGAGGGCCAAAGATACGCAGTATTTT | few | TRBD2 | TRBJ2-3 | TRBV3-1
CSATYGGTQYF | TGCAGTGCCACTTACGGAGGGACCCAGTACTTC | few | NA | TRBJ2-5 | TRBV20-1
CASSIPTGPFQETQYF | TGCGCCAGCAGCATACCGACAGGGCCCTTTCAAGAGACCCAGTACTTC | NA | TRBD1 | TRBJ2-5 | TRBV5-1
CAWTKRTGVNTGELFF | TGTGCCTGGACAAAACGGACAGGGGTTAACACCGGGGAGCTGTTTTTT | NA | TRBD1 | TRBJ2-2 | TRBV30
CSASGPTAADEQFF | TGCAGTGCTAGTGGCCCCACGGCGGCGGATGAGCAGTTCTTC | few | NA | TRBJ2-1 | TRBV20-1
CSARDRAGVNSPLHF | TGCAGTGCTAGAGATCGGGCAGGGGTTAATTCACCCCTCCACTTT | few | NA | TRBJ1-6 | TRBV20-1
CASSRTGTGGRNEQFF | TGTGCCAGCAGCCGAACCGGGACAGGGGGCCGCAATGAGCAGTTCTTC | NA | TRBD1 | TRBJ2-1 | TRBV5-5
CASSFDRGAETQYF | TGTGCCAGCAGCTTTGATAGGGGGGCAGAGACCCAGTACTTC | few | NA | TRBJ2-5 | TRBV7-9
CASSERGIQETQYF | TGTGCTAGCAGCGAGAGGGGGATTCAAGAGACCCAGTACTTC | few | NA | TRBJ2-5 | TRBV7-7
CASSYARGLETQYF | TGTGCCAGCAGTTACGCTCGGGGGCTAGAGACCCAGTACTTC | NA | NA | TRBJ2-5 | TRBV6-5
CASSADTGENIQYF | TGTGCCAGCAGCGCCGATACAGGTGAAAACATTCAGTACTTC | few | NA | TRBJ2-4 | TRBV9
CASTSWGNTEAFF | TGTGCCAGCACCTCATGGGGGAACACTGAAGCTTTCTTT | few | NA | TRBJ1-1 | TRBV2
CASSEGTLIQETQYF | TGCGCCAGCAGCGAAGGGACTTTGATCCAAGAGACCCAGTACTTC | few | NA | TRBJ2-5 | TRBV5-1
CASSYSKYRDTQYF | TGTGCCAGCAGTTACTCGAAGTACAGGGATACGCAGTATTTT | NA | NA | TRBJ2-3 | TRBV6-5
CASQRGYNEQFF | TGTGCCAGCCAGAGGGGGTACAATGAGCAGTTCTTC | few | NA | TRBJ2-1 | TRBV2
CASSIDGGREYGYTF | TGTGCCAGCAGCATAGACGGGGGGCGTGAGTATGGCTACACCTTC | NA | NA | TRBJ1-2 | TRBV7-9
CASSSQTSGRLNEQFF | TGTGCCAGCTCTAGCCAAACTAGCGGGAGATTAAATGAGCAGTTCTTC | NA | TRBD2 | TRBJ2-1 | TRBV18
CASSPWGSITDTQYF | TGTGCCAGCAGCCCCTGGGGGAGTATCACAGATACGCAGTATTTT | NA | NA | TRBJ2-3 | TRBV14
CASSAPGGAARTDTQYF | TGTGCCAGCAGCGCCCCGGGCGGAGCGGCCCGCACAGATACGCAGTATTTT | NA | NA | TRBJ2-3 | TRBV7-2